Listed here are 2 T cell receptor beta chains from one sample, sequenced in a study of response to subunit inactivated influenza vaccine. TCRdb fed the RT-PCR reads into MiXCR, producing one record per CDR3 protein. This sample has roughly 700,000 distinct CDR3 sequences, with more than 15% found just once. Sample: PBMCs from blood, taken about 13 days after vaccination. The receptor source for this set is a man aged 45-60 years who received an inactivated influenza vaccine.

This clonotype was detected only a few times. The chain has TRBV7-9 and TRBJ2-3; 8 bases are shared with TRBD1. The CDR3 totals 16 residues. In germline, CDR1 is SEHNR, CDR2 FQNEAQ (reference sequence). V lost 3 bases, J lost 4 bases, and 9 bases stayed unmatched. CDR3: CASSFDTGTGADTQYF. CDR3 coding DNA: TGTGCCAGCAGCTTTGACACCGGGACAGGTGCAGATACGCAGTATTTT.

This clonotype was observed a few times. The J gene is TRBJ2-7, the V gene TRBV11-2; 10 bases align to TRBD2. Germline CDR1 reads SGHAT; CDR2 reads FQNNGV. The trim removed 4 bases at V and 0 bases at J, leaving 9 bases unmatched. The CDR3 runs to 17 residues. The CDR3 spells CASSSTLLAGISYEQYF. CDR3 nucleotide sequence: TGTGCCAGCAGCTCTACCCTACTAGCGGGGATCTCCTACGAGCAGTACTTC.